These 23 T cell receptor beta chains were sequenced from one sample in a study of regulatory T cells. These receptors' targets are unknown. Primers: 52 TRBV forward and 13 TRBJ reverse. Sequenced by immunoSEQ multiplex PCR; TCRdb stores in-frame clones only, minus some. This repertoire shows tens of thousands of clones, 88% found once; its top ten account for approximately 1.2%. Study-wide results and limits: Hydrophobic residues at CDR3 positions 6 and 7 were enriched in conventional CD4+ T cells of CD3G-deficient patients.

The sequenced sample consisted of conventional CD4+ T cells sorted from blood. The receptors were gathered from a child aged 5 to 17 with CD3G deficiency.

This chain connects TRBV6-5 to TRBJ2-1; 10 nucleotides agree with TRBD2. CDR1 and CDR2 (germline): MNHEY, SVGAGI. V lost 4 bases, J lost 7 bases, and 10 bases stayed unmatched. The CDR3 covers 16 residues. DNA for the CDR3: TGTGCCAGCAGTTTCCTAGCGGGAGAAGGTCGGAATGAGCAGTTCTTC. This codes for CASSFLAGEGRNEQFF.

The J gene is TRBJ2-2, the V gene TRBV10-3; D ambiguous. CDR1 and CDR2 (germline): ENHRY, SYGVKD. V was clipped by 6 bases and J by 4 bases, with 18 bases between them. This CDR3 contains 16 residues. The CDR3 is CAISTGGRSGTGELFF. The CDR3 DNA sequence: TGTGCCATCAGCACTGGTGGCCGTTCCGGCACCGGGGAGCTGTTTTTT.

The genes are TRBV5-1 and TRBJ1-1; D gene uncertain. This CDR3 spans 13 amino acids. CDR1 SGHRS and CDR2 YFSETQ come from the germline V gene. The V and J ends lost 1 base and 3 bases respectively, with 7 bases between them. The CDR3, as DNA: TGCGCCAGCAGCTTGAACGGTGACACTGAAGCTTTCTTT. Its protein is CASSLNGDTEAFF.

The J gene is TRBJ2-3, the V gene TRBV5-1; D gene unclear. V was trimmed by 2 bases and J by 2 bases, leaving 9 bases between them. This CDR3 is 14 amino acids long. Germline V gives CDR1 SGHRS, CDR2 YFSETQ. CDR3 nucleotides: TGCGCCAGCAGCTTAGGCGACGCCACAGATACGCAGTATTTT. It encodes CASSLGDATDTQYF.

This sequence joins TRBV10-3 and TRBJ1-2; tentatively, D is TRBD1 (5 bases). CDR1 and CDR2 from the germline V gene are ENHRY and SYGVKD. This CDR3 comprises 14 residues. The V end was cut by 3 bases, the J end by 4 bases, with 12 bases between. The CDR3 is CAISDPGTVYGYTF. CDR3 bases: TGTGCCATCAGTGACCCCGGGACGGTCTATGGCTACACCTTC.

This clone turned up a few times. The chain employs TRBV28 and TRBJ2-7, with D maybe TRBD1 (5 bases). The germline V and J ends were trimmed by 6 bases and 2 bases, with 14 bases remaining between them. Germline lookup yields CDR1 MDHEN and CDR2 SYDVKM. This CDR3 is built from 14 residues. The CDR3 DNA reads TGTGCCAGCAGACGGACAACAGGTCCCTACGAGCAGTACTTC. Translation: CASRRTTGPYEQYF.

This CDR3 reads CASSLAWGYEQYF. The CDR3 DNA reads as TGTGCCAGCAGCTTAGCGTGGGGCTACGAGCAGTACTTC. V and J are TRBV7-9 and TRBJ2-7; D unclear. The ends were cut back, 0 bases at V and 3 bases at J, with 6 bases in the middle. The germline V gene has CDR1 SEHNR and CDR2 FQNEAQ (reference sequence). The CDR3 covers 13 residues.

The rearrangement links TRBV6-6 to TRBJ1-2, with D unresolved. CDR1 and CDR2 (germline): MNHNY, SVGAGI (reference sequence). The CDR3 is 9 amino acids. The V end lost 11 bases, the J end lost 7 bases, and 8 bases lay between the germline ends. The chain's CDR3 is CAGDGGYTF. CDR3 sequence (DNA): TGTGCCGGCGATGGTGGCTACACCTTC.

V usage is TRBV6-6 and J usage is TRBJ2-5, with D perhaps matching TRBD2 (6 bases). This CDR3 contains 14 residues. Germline CDR1 MNHNY, CDR2 SVGAGI (reference sequence). V dropped 0 bases and J dropped 7 bases, with 12 bases sitting between them. The CDR3 sequence: CASSYSPNGGTQYF. As DNA, the CDR3 is TGTGCCAGCAGTTACTCGCCCAACGGGGGGACCCAGTACTTC.

This chain links TRBV28 with TRBJ2-5; TRBD2 agrees at 13 bases. Trimming took 4 bases from V and 5 from J; bases not matched to a gene: 7. This CDR3 region has 16 residues. Germline V gives CDR1 MDHEN, CDR2 SYDVKM. The CDR3 bases are TGTGCCAGCAGTTCCTGGACTAGCGGGAGAGACGAGACCCAGTACTTC. Protein: CASSSWTSGRDETQYF. The variable domain in full, with the rest retrieved from reference TRBV28 and TRBJ2-5, is DVKVTQSSRYLVKRTGEKVFLECVQDMDHENMFWYRQDPGLGLRLIYFSYDVKMKEKGDIPEGYSVSREKKERFSLILESASTNQTSMYLCASSSWTSGRDETQYFGPGTRLLVL.

The chain employs TRBV30 and TRBJ1-4, with D perhaps matching TRBD1 (6 bases). The ends were cut back, 4 bases at V and 3 bases at J, with 18 bases in the middle. The CDR3 has 16 residues. The germline V gene encodes CDR1 GTSNPN and CDR2 SVGIG (reference sequence). The CDR3 region has the DNA TGTGCCTGGATTGGGCCGGGGGGCAGGGCTAATGAAAAACTGTTTTTT. It encodes CAWIGPGGRANEKLFF.

The V gene is TRBV10-3, the J gene TRBJ2-7; D may be TRBD1 (6 bases). The length of the CDR3 is 14 residues. V was cut by 1 base and J by 2 bases, with 9 bases left in between. Germline V gene data show CDR1 as ENHRY and CDR2 as SYGVKD. In DNA form, the CDR3 reads TGTGCCATCAGTGAGTGGGACACCCCCTACGAGCAGTACTTC. Translation: CAISEWDTPYEQYF.

This clone has more than one count but fewer than ten. The CDR3 region has the DNA TGTGCCAGCAGCTTAGAGGACAGCCACCACACAGATACGCAGTATTTT. Translating gives CASSLEDSHHTDTQYF. The rearrangement links TRBV7-3 to TRBJ2-3; D might be TRBD1 (6 bases). From germline, CDR1 is SGHTA and CDR2 FQGTGA. CDR3 length equals 16 residues. V was cut by 2 bases and J by 2 bases, with 14 bases left in between.

The gene calls are TRBV28 and TRBJ2-3; no reliable D call. Germline V gives CDR1 MDHEN, CDR2 SYDVKM. CDR3 size: 15 residues. V was shortened by 4 bases and J by 1 base, with 12 bases between the two germline ends. This CDR3 reads CASSSFRDRTDTQYF. In DNA, the CDR3 is TGTGCCAGCAGTTCATTTCGCGACCGCACAGATACGCAGTATTTT.

This chain joins TRBV28 and TRBJ2-1; no clear D gene. Germline lookup yields CDR1 MDHEN and CDR2 SYDVKM. This CDR3 spans 11 amino acids. Trimming took 8 bases from V and 5 from J, leaving 7 bases between them. CDR3 coding DNA: TGTGCCAGCGCGTATCACAATGAGCAGTTCTTC. Its protein product is CASAYHNEQFF.

Comment on this clone: The same CDR3 arises from other DNA sequences in this sample as well. This chain uses TRBV6-1 with TRBJ2-2; perhaps TRBD2 as D (6 bases). This CDR3 comprises 15 residues. Trimming removed 6 bases at V and 4 bases at J, with 15 bases between. Germline lookup yields CDR1 MNHNS and CDR2 SASEGT. The CDR3 sequence is CASRAGTRSTGELFF. The CDR3 DNA sequence: TGTGCCAGCAGAGCCGGGACTCGATCCACCGGGGAGCTGTTTTTT.

In its sample, this clone was seen once. V is TRBV11-3 and J is TRBJ2-5, with 9 bases matching TRBD2. The last part of the DNA fits TRBJ2-7 better; the J call may be wrong. The CDR3 is made up of 16 amino acids. From germline, CDR1 is SGHNT and CDR2 YENEEA. CDR3 coding DNA: TGTGCCAGCAGCTTAGTTTCCGCTAGCGGGACCTACGAGCAGTACTTC. Protein sequence: CASSLVSASGTYEQYF.

V and J are TRBV5-1 and TRBJ2-5; possible D gene TRBD2, 6 bases. The germline gives CDR1 SGHRS, CDR2 YFSETQ. The CDR3 consists of 16 residues. V was cut by 2 bases and J by 5 bases, with 19 bases left in between. The CDR3 protein is CASSLGQGGARETQYF. The DNA for the CDR3 is TGCGCCAGCAGCTTAGGACAAGGAGGGGCGCGGGAGACCCAGTACTTC.

The V and J genes are TRBV6-1 and TRBJ1-2, with 9 nucleotides matching TRBD1. V lost 6 bases to trimming and J lost 2 bases; unmatched junction nucleotides: 4. Per the germline V gene, CDR1 is MNHNS and CDR2 is SASEGT. There are 14 residues in the CDR3. The CDR3 reads CASSRGTGNYGYTF. DNA for the CDR3: TGTGCCAGCAGCCGCGGGACAGGGAACTATGGCTACACCTTC.

The chain joins TRBV7-9 to TRBJ2-1; the match to TRBD2 covers 10 bases. The V segment lost 5 bases and the J segment 3 bases; nucleotides outside the gene matches: 7. Germline V gene data show CDR1 as SEHNR and CDR2 as FQNEAQ (reference sequence). This CDR3 has 16 residues. CDR3 in DNA: TGTGCCAGCAGCCGAGCTAGCGGGAGACTCTACAATGAGCAGTTCTTC. Protein product: CASSRASGRLYNEQFF.

Notes on this clone: One end of the junction does not line up with germline, which may come from a read error. This chain joins TRBV7-8 and TRBJ2-1; D is perhaps TRBD1 (5 bases). The V gene's germline CDR1 is SGHVS and CDR2 FQNEAQ. This CDR3 region has 15 residues. The CDR3 protein is CASSQGTHSYNGQFF. The CDR3 DNA reads TGTGCCAGCAGCCAGGGAACCCACTCCTACAATGGGCAGTTCTTC.

This clone was found a few times. The chain joins TRBV21-1 to TRBJ1-3. TRBV21-1 is labeled a pseudogene. This CDR3 comprises 16 residues. In nucleotides, the CDR3 is TGTGCCAGCAGCAAAAGTGGGGAGGGAAGTGGAAACACCATATATTTT. Translated, it gives CASSKSGEGSGNTIYF.

V is TRBV28 and J is TRBJ1-5; D not certain. Trimming pared 2 bases from V and 9 bases from J, leaving 17 bases between. This CDR3 is built from 15 residues. Germline V CDR1 and CDR2: MDHEN, SYDVKM. CDR3: CASSLVGGMHRPQHF. The CDR3, as DNA: TGTGCCAGCAGTTTAGTAGGTGGCATGCACCGGCCCCAGCATTTT.